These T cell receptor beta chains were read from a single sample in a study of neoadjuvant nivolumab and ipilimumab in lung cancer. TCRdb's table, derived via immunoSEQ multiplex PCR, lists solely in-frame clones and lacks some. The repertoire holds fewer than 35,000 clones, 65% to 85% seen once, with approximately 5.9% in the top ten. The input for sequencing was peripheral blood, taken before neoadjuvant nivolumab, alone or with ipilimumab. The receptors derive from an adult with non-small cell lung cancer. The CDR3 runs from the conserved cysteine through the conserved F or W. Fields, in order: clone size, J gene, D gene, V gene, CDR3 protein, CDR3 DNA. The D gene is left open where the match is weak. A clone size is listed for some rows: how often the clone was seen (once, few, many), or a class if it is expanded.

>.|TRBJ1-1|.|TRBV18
CASSPRDPNTEAFF
TGTGCCAGCTCACCTCGGGACCCCAACACTGAAGCTTTCTTT
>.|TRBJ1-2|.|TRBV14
CASSQGLWYGYTF
TGTGCCAGCAGCCAGGGTTTGTGGTATGGCTACACCTTC
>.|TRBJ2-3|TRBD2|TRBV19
CASSSGGAHTDTQYF
TGTGCCAGTAGTTCCGGGGGGGCCCACACAGATACGCAGTATTTT
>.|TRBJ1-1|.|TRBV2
CASSEAQVMNTEAFF
TGTGCCAGCAGTGAAGCGCAGGTAATGAACACTGAAGCTTTCTTT
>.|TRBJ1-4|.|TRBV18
CASSPREVIRGKLFF
TGTGCCAGCTCACCACGCGAGGTTATACGCGGAAAACTGTTTTTT
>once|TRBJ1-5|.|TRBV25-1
CASSGQLGQPQHF
TGTGCCAGCAGTGGGCAACTCGGTCAGCCCCAGCATTTT
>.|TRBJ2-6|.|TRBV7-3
CASSLGPASGANVLTF
TGTGCCAGCAGCTTAGGTCCGGCCTCTGGGGCCAACGTCCTGACTTTC
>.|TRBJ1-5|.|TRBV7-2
CASSLEGTSNQPQHF
TGTGCCAGCAGCTTAGAAGGGACTAGCAATCAGCCCCAGCATTTT
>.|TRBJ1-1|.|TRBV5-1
CASSLEGRKIEAFF
TGCGCCAGCAGCTTGGAAGGCAGAAAAATTGAAGCTTTCTTT
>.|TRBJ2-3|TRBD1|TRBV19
CASSWTGATDTQYF
TGTGCCAGTAGTTGGACAGGGGCCACAGATACGCAGTATTTT
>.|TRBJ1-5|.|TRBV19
CASMRDVGDQPQHF
TGTGCCAGTATGAGGGACGTTGGGGATCAGCCCCAGCATTTT